Below, 6 T cell receptor beta chains from the same sample are listed, as sequenced in a study of blood T cell repertoires in COVID-19. Assay used: immunoSEQ multiplex PCR; TCRdb lists only in-frame clones, some missing. Of roughly 40,000 clones listed, roughly three quarters are singletons. Material for sequencing was peripheral blood. These TCRs come from a man between 65 and 79 years old with active or convalescent COVID-19.

The count of this clone is one. This chain uses TRBV24-1 with TRBJ2-2; 9 bases agree with TRBD1. Germline-derived CDR1 and CDR2 are KGHDR and SFDVKD. The CDR3 sequence is 15 residues long. The V segment lost 4 bases and the J segment 6 bases; nucleotides outside the gene matches: 5. In nucleotides, the CDR3 is TGTGCCACCAGTGAAGGACAGGGGATGTCCGGGGAGCTGTTTTTT. Translation gives CATSEGQGMSGELFF.

V is TRBV7-3 and J is TRBJ2-3; 10 bases align to TRBD2. Trimming at V came to 5 bases and at J to 4 bases, leaving 3 bases not matched to a gene. This CDR3 contains 14 residues. Germline V gene sequence: CDR1 SGHTA, CDR2 FQGTGA. The CDR3 DNA is TGTGCCAGCAGCGTTAGCGGGGGGTCAGATACGCAGTATTTT. Amino acids: CASSVSGGSDTQYF.

The rearrangement joins TRBV5-1 to TRBJ2-1, with 10 bases fitting TRBD2. J lost 9 bases, V lost 4 bases, and 10 bases had no gene match. Germline loops: CDR1 SGHRS, CDR2 YFSETQ. The CDR3 is 15 amino acids. This CDR3 is CASSPRLAGMGEQFF. The CDR3 bases are TGCGCCAGCAGCCCTCGACTAGCGGGTATGGGTGAGCAGTTCTTC.

The table lists this clone with a count of one. The CDR3 DNA follows: TGTGCCAGCAGTTACGGGGCAGAAACCTACGAGCAGTACTTC. Residues: CASSYGAETYEQYF. The rearrangement links TRBV6-6 to TRBJ2-7; perhaps TRBD1 as D (5 bases). Trimming stripped 2 bases from V and 2 bases from J, with 10 bases between. CDR1 is MNHNY and CDR2 is SVGAGI in the germline V gene (reference sequence). The CDR3 runs 14 residues.

This chain links TRBV23-1 with TRBJ2-5; D remains unclear. TRBV23-1 is flagged as an ORF with uncertain function. Trimming pared 2 bases from V and 0 bases from J, leaving 16 bases between. This CDR3 is 17 amino acids long. CDR3 amino acids: CASSQITGGWYQETQYF. CDR3 DNA sequence: TGCGCCAGCAGTCAAATTACGGGTGGCTGGTACCAAGAGACCCAGTACTTC.

The V call is TRBV7-9, the J call TRBJ1-2; 8 bases agree with TRBD1. Germline V gene data show CDR1 as SEHNR and CDR2 as FQNEAQ (reference sequence). The CDR3 contains 14 residues. V was clipped by 5 bases and J by 8 bases; unmatched bases: 10. The CDR3, as DNA: TGTGCCAGCAGCGTTGGACAGGGAAGGGACGGCTACACCTTC. Its translation: CASSVGQGRDGYTF.